This T cell receptor (beta chain) was retrieved from a study of blood T cells in healthy people across ages. Broader study findings: The study could not conclusively compare naive and antigen-experienced cells, given its unsorted PBMCs.

With 2 bases clipped from V and 5 bases from J, the junction kept 5 bases outside the gene matches. Per germline, CDR1 SGHTA and CDR2 FQGNSA. This CDR3 comprises 14 residues. It was with a sample-barcoded 5' primer and a J-beta primer mix that a second PCR of about 7 to 12 cycles was run. TCRdb reanalysed the 5' RACE reads using MiXCR and keeps one entry per CDR3 protein. The sample has 550,000 to 650,000 distinct CDR3 sequences, about 25% seen once; the top ten hold under 4.5%. As regards this clonotype: Its antigen is unidentified.

These data also formed part of another study, on T cells of mothers and their children. That work adds: A few mothers and their six children, all healthy Caucasians, donated.

The sample taken for sequencing was blood. This chain connects TRBV7-2 to TRBJ2-5; TRBD2 aligns across 7 bases. The source is a boy between 2 and 10 years old in good health. CDR3 sequence: CASSLIGSGETQYF. CDR3 in DNA: TGTGCCAGCAGCTTAATCGGTAGCGGGGAGACCCAGTACTTC.